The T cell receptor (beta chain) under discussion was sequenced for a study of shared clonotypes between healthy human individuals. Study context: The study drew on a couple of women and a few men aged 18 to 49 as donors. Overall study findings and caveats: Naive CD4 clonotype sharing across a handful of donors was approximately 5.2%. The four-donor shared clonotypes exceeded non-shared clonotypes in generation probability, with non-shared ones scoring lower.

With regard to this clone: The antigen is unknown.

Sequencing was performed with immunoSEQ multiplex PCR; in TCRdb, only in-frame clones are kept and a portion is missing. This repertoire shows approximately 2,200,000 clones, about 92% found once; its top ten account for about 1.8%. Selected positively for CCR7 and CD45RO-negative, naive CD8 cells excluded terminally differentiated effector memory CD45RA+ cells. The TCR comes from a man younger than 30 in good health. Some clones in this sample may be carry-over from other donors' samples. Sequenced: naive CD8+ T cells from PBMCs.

The CDR3 here is CASSLVAKTGELFF. The CDR3 bases are TGTGCCAGCAGCTTAGTAGCCAAGACCGGGGAGCTGTTTTTT. The rearrangement links TRBV13 to TRBJ2-2, with D uncertain. The V end lost 1 base, the J end lost 5 bases, and 8 bases lay between the germline ends. Looked up from germline, CDR1 is PRHDT and CDR2 is FYEKMQ (reference sequence). The CDR3 runs to 14 residues.